This T cell receptor beta chain was retrieved from a study of T cells in Graves' hyperthyroidism and ophthalmopathy. Regions amplified from RNA transcripts were the TCR beta CDR3 regions. The primer set for the first-round RT-PCR of the TCR CDR3 was HTBI. A single record per CDR3 protein comes from TCRdb applying MiXCR to the multiplex PCR reads. Counted here are some 600,000 distinct CDR3 sequences, roughly 13% occurring once; the ten biggest clones make up roughly 6.2%. This clonotype has a count of ten or more. Between the trimmed V and J ends, which lost 7 bases and 4 bases, there was a span of 16 bases. The length of the CDR3 is 14 residues. Germline CDR1 reads SNHLY; CDR2 reads FYNNEI.

Sequencing was carried out using blood. This rearrangement joins TRBV2 to TRBJ2-5, with TRBD2 as a possible D gene (6 bases). The TCR was taken from a woman in her 30s with Graves' hyperthyroidism that later progressed to Graves' ophthalmopathy. This CDR3 is CASTSSGVAETQYF. The CDR3 bases are TGTGCCAGCACAAGTTCGGGGGTCGCAGAGACCCAGTACTTC.